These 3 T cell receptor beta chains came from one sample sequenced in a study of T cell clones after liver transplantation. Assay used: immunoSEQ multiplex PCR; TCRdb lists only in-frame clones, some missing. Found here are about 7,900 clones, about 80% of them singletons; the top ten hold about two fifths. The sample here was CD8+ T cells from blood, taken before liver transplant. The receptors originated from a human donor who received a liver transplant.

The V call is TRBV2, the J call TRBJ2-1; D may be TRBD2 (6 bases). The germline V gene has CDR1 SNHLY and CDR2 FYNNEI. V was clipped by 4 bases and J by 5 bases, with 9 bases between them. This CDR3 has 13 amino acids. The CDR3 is CASSGGLNNEQFF. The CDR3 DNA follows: TGTGCCAGCAGTGGGGGACTCAACAATGAGCAGTTCTTC.

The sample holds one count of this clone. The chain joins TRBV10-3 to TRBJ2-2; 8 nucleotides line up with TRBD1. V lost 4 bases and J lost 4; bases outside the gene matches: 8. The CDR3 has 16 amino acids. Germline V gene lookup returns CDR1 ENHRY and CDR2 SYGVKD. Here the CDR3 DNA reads TGTGCCATCAGTGCTAGGACAGGGTTGAGCACCGGGGAGCTGTTTTTT. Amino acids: CAISARTGLSTGELFF.

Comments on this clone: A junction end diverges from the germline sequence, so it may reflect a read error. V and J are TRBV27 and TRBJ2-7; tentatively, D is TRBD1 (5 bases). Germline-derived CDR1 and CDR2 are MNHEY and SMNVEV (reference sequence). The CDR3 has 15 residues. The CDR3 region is CVSSFQQETSYEQYF. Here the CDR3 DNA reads TGTGTCAGCAGTTTCCAACAGGAAACCTCCTACGAGCAGTACTTC.